The text below deals with one T cell receptor beta chain. The germline gene is not matched at one end of the junction; a read error may be the cause. The protocol was immunoSEQ multiplex PCR, while the TCRdb copy is restricted to in-frame clones and leaves out a portion. The sample lists 93,000 or so clones, roughly 92% occurring once. This entry comes from a study of T cell changes during pregnancy in multiple sclerosis. The CDR3 spans 13 residues. In germline, CDR1 is MNHEY, CDR2 SMNVEV (reference sequence). Sample: peripheral blood, taken after pregnancy. The chain links TRBV27 to TRBJ2-6, with D hard to call. This receptor was identified in a female donor with multiple sclerosis, enrolled in a pregnancy study. The CDR3 DNA is TGTGCCAGCAGTATATCTGGGGCCAACGTCCTGACTTTC. Translated, it gives CASSISGANVLTF.